The subject of this entry is one TCR beta chain. The conserved phenylalanine or tryptophan normally closing the CDR3 is absent here, so this likely arose from a read error. The DNA is left out, because the CDR3 cannot be placed on it with certainty; the CDR3 is given as TCRdb lists it. The source of the sample is a study of CD8+ T cells in alopecia areata. Treatment meaning: oral pan-JAK inhibitor, 5-10 mg twice daily. The CDR3 is 9 residues long, counting both termini. CDR1 and CDR2 from the germline V gene are SGDLS and YYNGEE. Once RNA had been extracted, it was reverse transcribed into cDNA to act as the sequencing template. Assay: immunoSEQ multiplex PCR; the TCRdb copy retains only in-frame clones and omits some. This table holds 200,000 to 250,000 clones, around two fifths found once.

The specimen comprised CD4+ T cells sorted from blood, sampled at roughly week 30, from a patient treated with tofacitinib. J is TRBJ1-1 and V is TRBV9. The clonotype was recovered from a human donor with alopecia areata. CDR3 sequence reads: CASSVAREK.